These T cell receptor beta chains were read from a single sample in a study of T-cell reconstitution after alpha-beta-depleted transplantation in children. In TCRdb, the PCR reads were re-called with MiXCR into one record per CDR3 protein. The sample contains fewer than 400,000 distinct CDR3 sequences, around 25% of which appear only once. Sequenced here: PBMCs, mostly from graft donor cells, sampled 180 days after TCRalphabeta/CD19-depleted stem cell transplant. The receptor set was obtained from a male patient aged 10 to 17 who had a stem cell transplant for acute lymphoblastic leukemia, so the T cells may come from the graft donor. Each CDR3 is given without its conserved first and last residue. The size field is filled for only some rows; it gives once, few, many or a size class.

v_call,clone_size,j_call,cdr3_aa
TRBV5-1,NA,TRBJ2-2,ASSRIAGQEELF
TRBV7-6,few,TRBJ1-2,ASSLWGPEYGYT
TRBV20-1,NA,TRBJ2-7,SASSIAGVHEQY
TRBV14,NA,TRBJ1-5,ASSQVGRYSNQPQH
TRBV6-1,NA,TRBJ1-1,AAGFSMNTEAF
TRBV19,few,TRBJ2-1,ASSIGEVFEQF
TRBV7-9,NA,TRBJ2-7,ASSAMRDYAYEQY
TRBV6-5,NA,TRBJ2-5,ASSSNPAGQETQY
TRBV6-6,NA,TRBJ1-2,ASSYKILDGYT
TRBV11-2,few,TRBJ2-7,ASIPPGVGQVISYEQY
TRBV12-3/TRBV12-4,NA,TRBJ2-1,ASSGVDTRGINEQF
TRBV5-1,NA,TRBJ2-3,ASSLAGQSTDTQY
TRBV7-6,NA,TRBJ2-2,ASSLGPRAGELF
TRBV13,NA,TRBJ1-3,ASSRRQGAGNTIY
TRBV3-1,few,TRBJ1-2,ASSHANYGYT
TRBV7-8,few,TRBJ2-6,ASSDRTGRSGANVLT
TRBV7-2,many,TRBJ2-2,ASSPGQGSTGELF
TRBV21-1,NA,TRBJ2-7,ASIHEEQY
TRBV5-5,NA,TRBJ2-1,ASSRGRLDEQF
TRBV10-3,many,TRBJ2-1,AIRGDRGRDEQF
TRBV9,NA,TRBJ1-1,ASSALGERTEAF
TRBV12-3/TRBV12-4,many,TRBJ2-5,ASGETQY
TRBV3-1,few,TRBJ2-1,ASSQLGRGSYNEQF
TRBV5-1,NA,TRBJ2-1,ASSLLKGDEQF
TRBV6-5,NA,TRBJ1-2,ASRGGRHGYT
TRBV5-1,few,TRBJ2-1,ASSWGGRNEQF
TRBV12-3/TRBV12-4,many,TRBJ2-3,ASARGGRYSTDTQY
TRBV6-5,NA,TRBJ2-3,ASSYLLRAGDTQY
TRBV25-1,NA,TRBJ2-7,ASSETAKDSGGGYEQY
TRBV7-3,NA,TRBJ2-1,ASSLTQRGPNEQF
TRBV20-1,few,TRBJ2-7,SALMDRGPYEQY
TRBV4-1,few,TRBJ2-3,ASSQPQGSDTQY
TRBV5-1,few,TRBJ2-2,ASSPGQWTDSGELF
TRBV11-1,NA,TRBJ2-2,ASSPQGVLAENTGELF
TRBV7-9,once,TRBJ2-3,ASSSRGTSSTDTQY
TRBV20-1,NA,TRBJ1-4,SARLPGEKLF
TRBV7-7,NA,TRBJ2-5,ASSQSRGRRETQY
TRBV6-5,few,TRBJ1-2,AIRARYGYT
TRBV5-1,few,TRBJ2-7,ASSLVAGTLYEQY
TRBV28,NA,TRBJ2-3,ASSLPIRGDTQY
TRBV11-2,few,TRBJ1-5,ASSLGTGVRQPQH
TRBV27,few,TRBJ2-7,ASSFGIPQGVYEQY
TRBV5-4,NA,TRBJ2-3,ASSLAWGTADTQY
TRBV11-1,NA,TRBJ2-7,ASSLGTSRTYEQY
TRBV27,NA,TRBJ2-7,ASSLIPGGARYEQY
TRBV21-1,NA,TRBJ2-5,ASSKKNQETQY